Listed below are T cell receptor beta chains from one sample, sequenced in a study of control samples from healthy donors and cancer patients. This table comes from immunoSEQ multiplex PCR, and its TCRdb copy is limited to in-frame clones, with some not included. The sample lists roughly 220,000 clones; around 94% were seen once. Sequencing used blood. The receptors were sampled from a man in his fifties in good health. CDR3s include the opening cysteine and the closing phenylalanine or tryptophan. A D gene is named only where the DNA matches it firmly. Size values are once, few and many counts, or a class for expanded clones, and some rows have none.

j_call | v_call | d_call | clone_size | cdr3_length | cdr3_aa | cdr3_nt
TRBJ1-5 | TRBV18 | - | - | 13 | CASSPGQIQPQHF | TGTGCCAGCTCACCTGGGCAAATTCAGCCCCAGCATTTT
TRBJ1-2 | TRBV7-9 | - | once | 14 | CASSLAQGPRGYTF | TGTGCCAGCAGCTTAGCACAGGGCCCCCGTGGCTACACCTTC
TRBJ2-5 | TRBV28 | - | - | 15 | CASSTADFGIGTQYF | TGTGCCAGCAGCACGGCGGACTTCGGCATAGGGACCCAGTACTTC
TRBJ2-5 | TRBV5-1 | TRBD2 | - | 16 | CASRAGLAGGQETQYF | TGCGCCAGCAGAGCGGGACTAGCGGGGGGGCAAGAGACCCAGTACTTC
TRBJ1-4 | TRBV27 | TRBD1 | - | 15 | CASSSRTGGTEKLFF | TGTGCCAGCAGTTCAAGGACAGGGGGCACTGAAAAACTGTTTTTT
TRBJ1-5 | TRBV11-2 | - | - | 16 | CASSTLGFRPDQPQHF | TGTGCCAGCAGCACCCTCGGTTTCAGGCCGGATCAGCCCCAGCATTTT
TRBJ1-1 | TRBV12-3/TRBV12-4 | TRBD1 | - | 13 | CASSSLDRGKAFF | TGTGCCAGCAGTTCACTGGACAGGGGTAAAGCTTTCTTT
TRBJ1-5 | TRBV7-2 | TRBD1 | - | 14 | CASSSPQGDQPQHF | TGTGCCAGCAGCTCACCTCAGGGGGATCAGCCCCAGCATTTT
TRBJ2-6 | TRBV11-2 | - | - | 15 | CASSWDAPGANVLTF | TGTGCCAGCAGCTGGGACGCGCCTGGGGCCAACGTCCTGACTTTC
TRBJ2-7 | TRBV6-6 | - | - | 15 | CASSYSGRGGYEQYF | TGTGCCAGCAGTTACTCGGGGAGGGGGGGGTACGAGCAGTACTTC
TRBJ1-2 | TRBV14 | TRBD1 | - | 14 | CASSHLGGWSGYTF | TGTGCCAGCAGCCACTTAGGGGGCTGGAGTGGCTACACCTTC
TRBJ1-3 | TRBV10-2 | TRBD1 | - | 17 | CASQVGSGTGAGNTIYF | TGCGCCAGTCAGGTCGGATCCGGGACAGGGGCTGGAAACACCATATATTTT
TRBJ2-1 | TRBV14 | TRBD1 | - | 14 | CASSPGTGRNEQFF | TGTGCCAGCAGCCCCGGGACAGGGAGGAATGAGCAGTTCTTC
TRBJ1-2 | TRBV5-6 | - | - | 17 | CASSLSGGGGPNYGYTF | TGTGCCAGCAGCTTAAGTGGTGGCGGCGGTCCTAACTATGGCTACACCTTC
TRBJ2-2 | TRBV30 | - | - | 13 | CAWSVPNTGELFF | TGTGCCTGGAGTGTACCCAACACCGGGGAGCTGTTTTTT
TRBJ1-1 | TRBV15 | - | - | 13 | CATSSRADTEAFF | TGTGCCACCAGCTCCCGGGCCGACACTGAAGCTTTCTTT
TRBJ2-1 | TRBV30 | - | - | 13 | CAWSAGGLLEQFF | TGTGCCTGGAGTGCCGGGGGTCTACTGGAGCAGTTCTTC
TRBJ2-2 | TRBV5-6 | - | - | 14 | CASSLGTNTGELFF | TGTGCCAGCAGCTTGGGCACGAACACCGGGGAGCTGTTTTTT
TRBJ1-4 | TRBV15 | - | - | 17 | CATSRAVRITTNEKLFF | TGTGCCACCAGCAGAGCCGTCCGGATTACAACTAATGAAAAACTGTTTTTT
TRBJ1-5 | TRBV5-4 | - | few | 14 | CASSLRGGSEPQHF | TGTGCCAGCAGCTTGAGAGGGGGTAGTGAGCCCCAGCATTTT
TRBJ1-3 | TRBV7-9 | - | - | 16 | CASSLIPGVSGNTIYF | TGTGCCAGCAGCTTAATACCTGGAGTATCTGGAAACACCATATATTTT
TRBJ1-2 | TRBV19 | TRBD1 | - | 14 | CASSISRGNYGYTF | TGTGCCAGTAGTATCAGCAGGGGGAACTATGGCTACACCTTC
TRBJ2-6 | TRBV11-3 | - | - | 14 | CASSPRSGANVLTF | TGTGCCAGCAGCCCAAGATCCGGGGCCAACGTCCTGACTTTC
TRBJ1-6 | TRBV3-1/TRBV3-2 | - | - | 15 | CASSLQGTYNSPLHF | TGTGCCAGCAGCCTGCAGGGGACCTATAATTCACCCCTCCACTTT
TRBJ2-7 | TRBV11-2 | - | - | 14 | CASSLEGFLRGQYF | TGTGCCAGCAGCTTAGAGGGTTTCCTACGAGGGCAGTACTTC
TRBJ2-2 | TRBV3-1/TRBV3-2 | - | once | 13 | CASSQVGTGELFF | TGTGCCAGCAGCCAAGTGGGAACCGGGGAGCTGTTTTTT
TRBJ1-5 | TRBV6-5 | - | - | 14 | CASSYSGSYQPQHF | TGTGCCAGCAGTTACTCCGGCAGCTATCAGCCCCAGCATTTT
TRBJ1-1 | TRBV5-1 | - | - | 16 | CASSLTQQGRNTEAFF | TGCGCCAGCAGCTTGACCCAACAGGGTAGGAACACTGAAGCTTTCTTT
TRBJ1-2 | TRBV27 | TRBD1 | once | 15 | CASRTLVRGQYGYTF | TGTGCCAGCAGGACCTTGGTGAGGGGGCAGTATGGCTACACCTTC
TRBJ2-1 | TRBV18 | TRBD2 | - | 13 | CASATSAYNEQFF | TGTGCCAGCGCAACTAGCGCCTACAATGAGCAGTTCTTC
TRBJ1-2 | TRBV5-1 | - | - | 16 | CASARGRTGNVSGYTF | TGCGCCAGCGCTCGGGGACGAACCGGGAATGTCTCTGGCTACACCTTC
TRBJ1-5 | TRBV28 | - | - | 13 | CASRWGGDQPQHF | TGTGCCAGCAGATGGGGAGGGGATCAGCCCCAGCATTTT
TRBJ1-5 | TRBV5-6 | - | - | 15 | CASSLRGTTGQPQHF | TGTGCCAGCAGCTTGAGGGGTACTACGGGGCAGCCCCAGCATTTT
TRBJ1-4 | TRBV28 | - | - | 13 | CASMEGNNEKLFF | TGTGCCAGCATGGAGGGGAATAATGAAAAACTGTTTTTT
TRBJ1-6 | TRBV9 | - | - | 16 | CASSPNSGIYNSPLHF | TGTGCCAGCAGCCCCAACTCCGGGATCTATAATTCACCCCTCCACTTT
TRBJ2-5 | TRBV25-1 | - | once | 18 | CASSEYHFLGPSRETQYF | TGTGCCAGCAGTGAATATCATTTCCTGGGACCTTCCCGAGAGACCCAGTACTTC
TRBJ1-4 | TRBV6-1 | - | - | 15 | CASSEEITNNEKLFF | TGTGCCAGCAGTGAAGAAATAACTAATAATGAAAAACTGTTTTTT
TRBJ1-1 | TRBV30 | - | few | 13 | CAWSTGTNTEAFF | TGTGCCTGGAGCACGGGGACCAACACTGAAGCTTTCTTT
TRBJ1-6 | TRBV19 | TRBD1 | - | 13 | CASSKDRDRPLHF | TGTGCCAGTAGTAAGGACAGGGACCGACCCCTCCACTTT
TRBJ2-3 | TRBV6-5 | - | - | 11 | CASKLRDTQYF | TGTGCCAGCAAGTTAAGAGATACGCAGTATTTT
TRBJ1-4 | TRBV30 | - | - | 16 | CAWSVLWGRTNEKLFF | TGTGCCTGGAGTGTACTCTGGGGGCGGACTAATGAAAAACTGTTTTTT
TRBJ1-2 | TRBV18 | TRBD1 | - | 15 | CASSLGQGFNYGYTF | TGTGCCAGCTCCCTCGGACAGGGGTTTAACTATGGCTACACCTTC
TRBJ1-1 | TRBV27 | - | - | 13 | CASSLGANTEAFF | TGTGCCAGCAGTTTAGGGGCGAACACTGAAGCTTTCTTT
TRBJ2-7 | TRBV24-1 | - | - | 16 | CATSDSRRGKGNEQYF | TGTGCCACCAGTGATTCCCGCAGGGGAAAGGGAAACGAGCAGTACTTC
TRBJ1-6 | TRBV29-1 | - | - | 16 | CSVEDRFGPGNSPLHF | TGCAGCGTTGAAGATCGGTTCGGGCCAGGTAATTCACCCCTCCACTTT
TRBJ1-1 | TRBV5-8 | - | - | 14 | CASSFRGTNTEAFF | TGTGCCAGCAGCTTTAGGGGGACAAACACTGAAGCTTTCTTT
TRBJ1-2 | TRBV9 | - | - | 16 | CASSVGGQGIGYGYTF | TGTGCCAGCAGCGTAGGAGGCCAGGGGATAGGCTATGGCTACACCTTC
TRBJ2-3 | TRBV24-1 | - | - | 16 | CATSDDSYFLADTQYF | TGTGCCACCAGTGATGACAGCTACTTTCTGGCAGATACGCAGTATTTT